The next 18 T cell receptor beta chains were all read from a single sample in a study of cytomegalovirus exposure and HLA in healthy donors. Vbeta (60) and Jbeta (13) primers were used in the PCR. Method: immunoSEQ multiplex PCR; TCRdb's copy keeps in-frame clones and lacks some. The sample holds roughly 150,000 clones; roughly three quarters are singletons and the top ten take 3% to 3.5%. Sequenced material: PBMCs. The source is a male donor in good health and CMV-seronegative.

The V call is TRBV9, the J call TRBJ2-2, with 12 bases lining up with TRBD2. The CDR3 totals 18 residues. Germline V gene sequence: CDR1 SGDLS, CDR2 YYNGEE. J lost 6 bases, V lost 3 bases, and 12 bases had no gene match. CDR3 amino acids: CASSASGTSGFGPGELFF. The CDR3 DNA is TGTGCCAGCAGCGCCTCCGGGACTAGCGGGTTCGGACCCGGGGAGCTGTTTTTT. Complete variable domain (other parts from reference TRBV9 and TRBJ2-2): DSGVTQTPKHLITATGQRVTLRCSPRSGDLSVYWYQQSLDQGLQFLIQYYNGEERAKGNILERFSAQQFPDLHSELNLSSLELGDSALYFCASSASGTSGFGPGELFFGEGSRLTVL.

The chain is built from TRBV28 and TRBJ1-3; 8 bases map to TRBD1. V dropped 10 bases and J dropped 3; count of bases not matched to a gene: 5. The length of the CDR3 is 13 residues. Per the germline V gene, CDR1 is MDHEN and CDR2 is SYDVKM. The CDR3 spells CAIQGALGNTIYF. The CDR3, as DNA: TGTGCCATCCAGGGGGCGCTTGGAAACACCATATATTTT. Complete variable domain (other parts from reference TRBV28 and TRBJ1-3): DVKVTQSSRYLVKRTGEKVFLECVQDMDHENMFWYRQDPGLGLRLIYFSYDVKMKEKGDIPEGYSVSREKKERFSLILESASTNQTSMYLCAIQGALGNTIYFGEGSWLTVV.

The rearrangement joins TRBV2 to TRBJ2-4; D may be TRBD2 (5 bases). The germline gives CDR1 SNHLY, CDR2 FYNNEI. Trimming removed 3 bases from V and 9 bases from J, with 15 bases in between. CDR3 length: 14 amino acids. CDR3 sequence (DNA): TGTGCCAGCAGTGACTTTGAGGGTAAAGGCATTCAGTACTTC. Its protein is CASSDFEGKGIQYF.

The chain combines TRBV2 with TRBJ2-7, with 7 bases matching TRBD1. Germline CDR1 and CDR2: SNHLY and FYNNEI. CDR3 size: 15 residues. V was pared by 9 bases and J by 2 bases, with 13 bases of the junction left unmatched. CDR3 sequence: CASTGTVHDTYEQYF. CDR3 bases: TGTGCCAGTACCGGGACAGTACACGATACCTACGAGCAGTACTTC.

The chain is built from TRBV5-6 and TRBJ2-2, with 8 nucleotides matching TRBD2. Trimming took 5 bases from V and 4 from J; bases not matched to a gene: 1. The length of the CDR3 is 13 residues. Per germline, CDR1 SGHDT and CDR2 YYEEEE. CDR3 in amino acids: CASRRGGTGELFF. The DNA for the CDR3 is TGTGCCAGCAGACGGGGGGGCACCGGGGAGCTGTTTTTT. The entire variable domain, with the rest obtained from reference TRBV5-6 and TRBJ2-2, is as follows: DAGVTQSPTHLIKTRGQQVTLRCSPKSGHDTVSWYQQALGQGPQFIFQYYEEEERQRGNFPDRFSGHQFPNYSSELNVNALLLGDSALYLCASRRGGTGELFFGEGSRLTVL.

The gene calls are TRBV28 and TRBJ2-3; D unclear. With 2 bases removed from V and 1 base from J, the gap between germline ends came to 13 bases. Germline V gives CDR1 MDHEN, CDR2 SYDVKM. The CDR3 sequence is 16 residues long. The CDR3 loop is CASSLEALIGTDTQYF. The CDR3, as DNA: TGTGCCAGCAGTTTAGAGGCCCTTATCGGCACAGATACGCAGTATTTT.

A remark on this clone: One end of the junction is discordant with germline, which a read error may explain. V gene TRBV7-3 combines with J gene TRBJ2-3, with 12 bases fitting TRBD2. This CDR3 comprises 16 residues. Germline V CDR1 and CDR2: SGHTA, FQGTGA. The CDR3: CASSLTSGGLADTQYF. DNA of the CDR3: TGTGCCAGCAGCCTAACTAGCGGGGGGTTGGCAGATACGCAGTATTTT.

The chain employs TRBV28 and TRBJ2-2; tentatively, D is TRBD2 (6 bases). This CDR3 spans 15 amino acids. The V end was cut by 5 bases, the J end by 2 bases, with 12 bases between. Germline V gene lookup returns CDR1 MDHEN and CDR2 SYDVKM. Here the CDR3 reads CASSPRDFNTGELFF. CDR3 sequence (DNA): TGTGCCAGCAGTCCCCGGGACTTCAACACCGGGGAGCTGTTTTTT.

Only a few counts were recorded for this clone. The J gene is TRBJ2-5, the V gene TRBV9; 12 nucleotides agree with TRBD2. The V gene's germline CDR1 is SGDLS and CDR2 YYNGEE. The CDR3 length is 17 residues. With V trimmed by 4 bases and J by 2 bases, 9 bases remained unmatched. This CDR3 is CASSPRTSGTYQETQYF. CDR3 in DNA: TGTGCCAGCAGCCCCAGGACTAGCGGGACTTATCAAGAGACCCAGTACTTC.

CDR3 coding DNA: TGTGCCAGCAGCTTAGTAGCGGGGGGTTCATCTGGAAACACCATATATTTT. Its translation: CASSLVAGGSSGNTIYF. This chain links TRBV7-8 with TRBJ1-3, with a weak D call TRBD1 (5 bases). Deletions cut 1 base from V and 1 base from J, with 14 bases between. This CDR3 has 17 amino acids. The germline CDR1 and CDR2 sequences are SGHVS and FQNEAQ.

This clone was counted a single time. The V gene is TRBV19, the J gene TRBJ1-2; 9 bases map to TRBD1. This CDR3 is 14 amino acids long. The germline gives CDR1 LNHDA, CDR2 SQIVND (reference sequence). The trim removed 5 bases at V and 5 bases at J, leaving 6 bases unmatched. CDR3 residues: CASSPDRGRYGYTF. The CDR3 DNA follows: TGTGCCAGTAGTCCGGACAGGGGAAGGTATGGCTACACCTTC.

This clone was found a few times. V is TRBV7-2 and J is TRBJ2-7; 11 positions agree with TRBD2. CDR3 length equals 15 residues. From germline, CDR1 is SGHTA and CDR2 FQGNSA. With V trimmed by 1 base and J by 3 bases, 2 bases remained unmatched. The CDR3 loop is CASSLVTSGIYEQYF. The DNA of the CDR3 is TGTGCCAGCAGCTTAGTGACTAGCGGGATCTACGAGCAGTACTTC. The variable domain in full, completed from reference TRBV7-2 and TRBJ2-7, reads GAGVSQSPSNKVTEKGKDVELRCDPISGHTALYWYRQSLGQGLEFLIYFQGNSAPDKSGLPSDRFSAERTGGSVSTLTIQRTQQEDSAVYLCASSLVTSGIYEQYFGPGTRLTVT.

The chain employs TRBV6-5 and TRBJ2-7; 7 nucleotides match TRBD2. The germline V gene encodes CDR1 MNHEY and CDR2 SVGAGI. Trimming took 2 bases from V and 1 from J; bases not matched to a gene: 8. This CDR3 is 16 amino acids long. Written as DNA, the CDR3 is TGTGCCAGCAGTTACGGGGGGGAACAAAGATCCTACGAGCAGTACTTC. Its translation: CASSYGGEQRSYEQYF.

The CDR3 nucleotides are TGTGCCAGCAGTCCGGGGGGCCCGAATCAGCCCCAGCATTTT. Translating it yields CASSPGGPNQPQHF. J is TRBJ1-5 and V is TRBV28; D is perhaps TRBD1 (6 bases). The CDR3 extends over 14 amino acids. The V end lost 5 bases, the J end lost 4 bases, and 12 bases lay between the germline ends. CDR1 is MDHEN, CDR2 SYDVKM, per germline.

This chain links TRBV28 with TRBJ2-5, with 10 bases that match TRBD2. Germline lookup yields CDR1 MDHEN and CDR2 SYDVKM. V was clipped by 6 bases and J by 5 bases; unmatched bases: 12. This CDR3 is built from 16 residues. The CDR3, as DNA: TGTGCCAGCAGCCTACCCCTAGCGGGAGTATTGGAGACCCAGTACTTC. Encoded protein: CASSLPLAGVLETQYF.

The V call is TRBV6-1, the J call TRBJ2-7; 9 positions match TRBD1. Germline-derived CDR1 and CDR2 are MNHNS and SASEGT. After removal of 1 base from V and 5 bases from J, the junction contained 6 bases not matched to a gene. The length of the CDR3 is 15 residues. CDR3: CASSEGTGVGHEQYF. CDR3 sequence (DNA): TGTGCCAGCAGTGAAGGGACAGGGGTCGGTCACGAGCAGTACTTC.

V gene TRBV7-2 combines with J gene TRBJ2-1; no definite D call. CDR3 length equals 15 residues. V shed 1 base and J shed 4 bases, with 11 bases lying between them. Germline V gene sequence: CDR1 SGHTA, CDR2 FQGNSA. CDR3 region: CASSLGRHLYNEQFF. CDR3 nucleotide sequence: TGTGCCAGCAGCTTAGGCCGTCACCTATACAATGAGCAGTTCTTC.

The chain is built from TRBV7-3 and TRBJ2-3; a weak D match, TRBD2 (5 bases). CDR1 SGHTA and CDR2 FQGTGA come from the germline V gene. This CDR3 is 16 amino acids long. V gave up 1 base and J gave up 4 bases, with 15 bases separating them. CDR3 bases: TGTGCCAGCAGCTTAAGTCGGGGATCCCGGGCAGATACGCAGTATTTT. This translates into CASSLSRGSRADTQYF.